This passage covers 19 T cell receptor beta chains from one sample sequenced in a study of OX40 agonist ivuxolimab in advanced cancers. TCRdb keeps only in-frame clones here, not all; method: immunoSEQ multiplex PCR. Of about 72,000 clones in the sample, roughly 80% were seen once. The specimen was CD4+ or CD8+ T cells sorted from blood, collected in a trial of the OX40 agonist ivuxolimab. The receptors stem from an adult with an advanced solid tumor such as melanoma, head and neck, liver or kidney cancer.

The chain employs TRBV6-4 and TRBJ2-7; D remains ambiguous. Trimming removed 2 bases from V and 3 bases from J, with 8 bases in between. Germline V gene data show CDR1 as MRHNA and CDR2 as SNTAGT. This CDR3 comprises 13 residues. CDR3 DNA sequence: TGTGCCAGCAGTGACGCCCGGTTCTACGAGCAGTACTTC. Translation: CASSDARFYEQYF.

V usage is TRBV5-6 and J usage is TRBJ2-5; 9 nucleotides match TRBD2. This CDR3 region has 14 residues. The V gene end was trimmed by 2 bases and the J gene end by 4 bases; junction bases not matched to a gene: 3. CDR1 and CDR2 (germline): SGHDT, YYEEEE. The CDR3 nucleotides are TGTGCCAGCAGCTTTGGCGGGGGGGGAGAGACCCAGTACTTC. Amino acids: CASSFGGGGETQYF.

The chain joins TRBV11-2 to TRBJ2-3; D perhaps matches TRBD2 (5 bases). The CDR3 covers 17 residues. V dropped 0 bases and J dropped 0 bases, with 13 bases sitting between them. Germline loops: CDR1 SGHAT, CDR2 FQNNGV. The CDR3: CASSLDLGVYSTDTQYF. The CDR3 region has the DNA TGTGCCAGCAGCTTAGATCTCGGGGTATATAGCACAGATACGCAGTATTTT.

This clone was seen a handful of times. The rearrangement uses TRBV6-5 and TRBJ2-7, with TRBD1 matching 9 bases. With 9 bases clipped from V and 3 bases from J, the junction kept 3 bases outside the gene matches. Germline assignment: CDR1 MNHEY and CDR2 SVGAGI. The CDR3 consists of 12 residues. CDR3: CASRQGGYEQYF. CDR3 nucleotide sequence: TGTGCCAGTCGACAGGGGGGCTACGAGCAGTACTTC.

The rearrangement links TRBV5-6 to TRBJ2-3; TRBD1 or TRBD2 may be the D gene (6 bases each). Germline V gives CDR1 SGHDT, CDR2 YYEEEE. The CDR3 is 18 amino acids. Trimming shortened V by 4 bases and J by 5 bases, and 26 bases separated the two germline ends. CDR3 nucleotides: TGTGCCAGCAGCCCCAGGGGTCGGGGGCGGCTTACGGGAGATACGCAGTATTTT. It translates to CASSPRGRGRLTGDTQYF.

This clone is a singleton in its sample. A junction end diverges from the germline sequence, so it may reflect a read error. The rearrangement joins TRBV6-6 to TRBJ1-2; D unresolved. This CDR3 is built from 12 residues. From germline, CDR1 is MNHNY and CDR2 SVGAGI (reference sequence). For the CDR3, the DNA is TGTACCAGCAGTGGCACATCCTATGGCTACACCTTC. This translates into CTSSGTSYGYTF.

This clone was observed a few times. This chain joins TRBV7-8 and TRBJ1-5; possibly TRBD1 for D (6 bases). This CDR3 has 14 amino acids. Trimming took 1 base from V and 5 from J, leaving 9 bases between them. The V gene's germline CDR1 is SGHVS and CDR2 FQNEAQ. CDR3 loop: CASSLGTADQPQHF. The CDR3 nucleotides are TGTGCCAGCAGCTTAGGGACAGCCGATCAGCCCCAGCATTTT.

This chain connects TRBV28 to TRBJ2-7; D might be TRBD1 or TRBD2, each matching 6 bases. Trimming removed 6 bases at V and 0 bases at J, with 18 bases between. This CDR3 is 16 amino acids long. Germline loops: CDR1 MDHEN, CDR2 SYDVKM. CDR3 region: CASRPEGGDVSYEQYF. CDR3 bases: TGTGCCAGCAGGCCCGAGGGGGGCGACGTCTCCTACGAGCAGTACTTC.

The chain couples TRBV12-5 to TRBJ1-5; TRBD1 agrees at 12 bases. CDR1 and CDR2 (germline): LGHNT, FRNRAP. The CDR3 spans 17 residues. The V and J ends lost 1 base and 4 bases, in that order; junction bases with no gene match: 5. CDR3 DNA: TGTGCTAGTGGTTTGGCCGGGGACAGGGGGCTGAATCAGCCCCAGCATTTT. This translates into CASGLAGDRGLNQPQHF.

The CDR3 loop reads CASSLVQGAPGELFF. The CDR3 DNA reads as TGTGCCAGCAGCTTGGTCCAGGGGGCGCCCGGGGAGCTGTTTTTT. The chain recombines TRBV5-4 with TRBJ2-2; 8 positions match TRBD1. This CDR3 has 15 residues. The trim removed 0 bases at V and 6 bases at J, leaving 4 bases unmatched. Germline V gene sequence: CDR1 SGHNT, CDR2 YYREEE (reference sequence).

The chain is built from TRBV19 and TRBJ2-1; 8 bases are a match to TRBD2. Germline trimming cut 1 base from V and 9 bases from J; bases unmatched to any gene: 8. This CDR3 contains 15 residues. CDR1 LNHDA and CDR2 SQIVND come from the germline V gene (reference sequence). The CDR3 region has the DNA TGTGCCAGTAGTATAGGTCCAGCGGGACTAGGTGAGCAGTTCTTC. Amino acids: CASSIGPAGLGEQFF.

The rearrangement uses TRBV19 and TRBJ2-7; 13 nucleotides align to TRBD2. The CDR3 has 15 amino acids. From germline, CDR1 is LNHDA and CDR2 SQIVND (reference sequence). V gave up 7 bases and J gave up 2 bases; unmatched junction bases: 5. The CDR3 is CASTVGTSGTYEQYF. CDR3 nucleotides: TGTGCCAGTACCGTTGGGACTAGCGGGACCTACGAGCAGTACTTC.

This clone was recorded only once. The genes are TRBV19 and TRBJ1-5; 10 bases align to TRBD1. The CDR3 runs 15 residues. CDR1 is LNHDA and CDR2 is SQIVND in the germline V gene (reference sequence). V lost 4 bases and J lost 10; bases outside the gene matches: 10. The CDR3 DNA reads as TGTGCCAGTAGTACTTGGACAGGGGGGAACCGTCCCCAGCATTTT. Amino acid sequence: CASSTWTGGNRPQHF.

The V gene is TRBV7-9, the J gene TRBJ1-3; 7 nucleotides align to TRBD1. The CDR3 contains 16 residues. Germline lookup yields CDR1 SEHNR and CDR2 FQNEAQ (reference sequence). V lost 7 bases, J lost 0 bases, and 9 bases stayed unmatched. The CDR3 coding sequence is TGTGCCAGCAAAGACCAAGGACAGGTCTCTGGAAACACCATATATTTT. Its translation is CASKDQGQVSGNTIYF.

This sequence joins TRBV4-2 and TRBJ2-6; D is possibly TRBD1 (6 bases). CDR3 length equals 16 residues. Germline V lookup: CDR1 LGHNA, CDR2 YNFKEQ. Trimming pared 0 bases from V and 0 bases from J, leaving 6 bases between. CDR3 DNA: TGTGCCAGCAGCCAAGAAGGGGGCTCTGGGGCCAACGTCCTGACTTTC. Its translation is CASSQEGGSGANVLTF.

This clone has only one observation. At one end, the junction sequence differs from germline, possibly due to a read error. V is TRBV23-1 and J is TRBJ1-6; D remains unclear. TRBV23-1 is reported as an ORF; its role is uncertain. CDR3 length: 16 residues. The CDR3 nucleotides read TGCGCCAGCAGTCAAAGGGATAGTTCCTACAATTCACCCCTCCACTTT. As protein: CASSQRDSSYNSPLHF.

This sequence joins TRBV29-1 and TRBJ1-1; D not certain. CDR1 SQVTM and CDR2 ANQGSEA come from the germline V gene. The V end lost 1 base, the J end lost 6 bases, and 6 bases lay between the germline ends. CDR3 length: 11 residues. CDR3 DNA: TGCAGCGTTGAAGTCTACCCTGAAGCTTTCTTT. Amino acids: CSVEVYPEAFF.

This chain uses TRBV11-1 with TRBJ2-1; D possibly corresponds to TRBD1 (5 bases). V lost 2 bases and J 2 bases, leaving 10 bases between the germline ends. Germline V gene sequence: CDR1 SGHAT, CDR2 FQDESV (reference sequence). The CDR3 covers 15 residues. CDR3 nucleotide sequence: TGTGCCAGCAGCTTAACTCAGGGCGCCTACAATGAGCAGTTCTTC. It codes for CASSLTQGAYNEQFF. Together with reference TRBV11-1 and TRBJ2-1, the CDR3 gives the full variable domain: EAEVAQSPRYKITEKSQAVAFWCDPISGHATLYWYRQILGQGPELLVQFQDESVVDDSQLPKDRFSAERLKGVDSTLKIQPAELGDSAMYLCASSLTQGAYNEQFFGPGTRLTVL.

The chain is built from TRBV5-1 and TRBJ2-7; D gene unclear. CDR3 size: 13 residues. Germline loops: CDR1 SGHRS, CDR2 YFSETQ. Trimming cost V 5 bases and J 2 bases, with 11 bases left between them. Here the CDR3 DNA reads TGCGCCAGCAGGATAGAACAGACCTACGAGCAGTACTTC. Amino acids: CASRIEQTYEQYF.